This T cell receptor (beta chain) emerged from a study of shared clonotypes between healthy human individuals. The assay was immunoSEQ multiplex PCR, and TCRdb's table has in-frame clones only and misses some. Among approximately 810,000 clones listed, 80% to 95% were seen once. CD45RO-negative, CCR7-positively selected cells formed the naive CD8 fraction, excluding terminally differentiated effector memory CD45RA+ cells. Input material: naive CD8+ T cells sorted from blood. This TCR came from a man younger than 40 in good health.

The CDR3, as DNA: TGTGCCAGCAGCTCCCCCGGGACAGGGGCCCACGAGCAGTACTTC. It specifies CASSSPGTGAHEQYF. This chain links TRBV5-4 with TRBJ2-7; 10 bases fit TRBD1. The CDR3 has 15 amino acids. V was clipped by 3 bases and J by 5 bases; unmatched bases: 8. Looked up from germline, CDR1 is SGHNT and CDR2 is YYREEE (reference sequence).